The rows below give T cell receptor beta chains drawn from one sample of a study of lymphopenia after photon versus proton radiotherapy. TCRdb keeps only in-frame clones here, not all; method: immunoSEQ multiplex PCR. The table has some 55,000 clones, 75% to 90% seen once; the top ten hold 2% to 3%. The starting material was peripheral blood, obtained from a patient treated with photon-based radiotherapy. The receptors shown here come from a man in his forties with gastric cancer. The CDR3 runs from the conserved cysteine through the conserved F or W. A D gene is named only where the DNA matches it firmly. Clone size is given for some rows only: seen once, a few or many times, or a class if the clone is expanded.

v_call	j_call	clone_size	d_call	cdr3_nt	cdr3_aa
TRBV9	TRBJ1-6	.	.	TGTGCCAGCAGCGTAGGGGGGGTGTCGGTCCCTAATTCACCCCTCCACTTT	CASSVGGVSVPNSPLHF
TRBV7-2	TRBJ2-7	.	TRBD2	TGTGCCAGCAGCTTAGAGGCGGGGGGCGACGAGATTCAGTACTTC	CASSLEAGGDEIQYF
TRBV6-5	TRBJ2-7	few	TRBD1	TGTGCCAGCCTCTCTTGGGACAGGGGCCACGAGCAGTACTTC	CASLSWDRGHEQYF
TRBV6-5	TRBJ1-1	.	.	TGTGCCAGCAGTCGCGGAGGGAACACTGAAGCTTTCTTT	CASSRGGNTEAFF
TRBV5-8	TRBJ1-2	.	TRBD1	TGTGCCAGCAGCTTGTCGGGACAGAGCTATGGCTACACCTTC	CASSLSGQSYGYTF
TRBV7-2	TRBJ2-7	.	.	TGTGCCAGCAGCCTAGGAGGGGGCACGTCCTACGAGCAGTACTTC	CASSLGGGTSYEQYF
TRBV7-2	TRBJ1-2	.	.	TGTGCCAGCAGCAATTCCGGGGACTATGGCTACACCTTC	CASSNSGDYGYTF
TRBV27	TRBJ1-2	.	.	TGTGCCAGCAGTCCCCGACAGGATCCCGTTACTAACTATGGCTACACCTTC	CASSPRQDPVTNYGYTF
TRBV18	TRBJ2-7	.	TRBD1	TGTGCCAGCTCACTGAACAGGGGATACGAGCAGTACTTC	CASSLNRGYEQYF
TRBV7-3	TRBJ2-5	.	.	TGTGCCAGCAGTGGTGCCGGGACAAGTCAAGAGACCCAGTACTTC	CASSGAGTSQETQYF
TRBV12-5	TRBJ1-2	.	.	TGTGCTAGTGGTACGGGACGGACTAACTATGGCTACACCTTC	CASGTGRTNYGYTF
TRBV30	TRBJ1-1	once	.	TGTGCCTGGAGTTCCTCTTCGGGGAACACTGAAGCTTTCTTT	CAWSSSSGNTEAFF
TRBV6-4	TRBJ2-3	.	TRBD1	TGTGCCAGCAGTAGGGACAGTCCTGCGGATACGCAGTATTTT	CASSRDSPADTQYF
TRBV6-6	TRBJ1-3	.	TRBD1	TGTGCCAGCAGGGGGGGACAGGGCTCTGGAAACACCATATATTTT	CASRGGQGSGNTIYF
TRBV7-6	TRBJ1-5	.	.	TGTGCCAGCAGCCCAGGGAGTAGCAATCAGCCCCAGCATTTT	CASSPGSSNQPQHF
TRBV5-1	TRBJ1-5	.	TRBD1	TGCGCCAGCAGCGGTGGACAGGGACAGCCCCAGCATTTT	CASSGGQGQPQHF
TRBV5-1	TRBJ2-5	.	TRBD1	TGCGCCAGCAGCTTGGGAGGACAGGGCCAAGAGACCCAGTACTTC	CASSLGGQGQETQYF
TRBV4-1	TRBJ2-6	.	.	TGCGCCAGCAGCCAAGATACGGCCTCTGGGGCCAACGTCCTGACTTTC	CASSQDTASGANVLTF
TRBV10-3	TRBJ1-5	.	TRBD1	TGTGCCATCAGTACAGGGGGCAGCAATCAGCCCCAGCATTTT	CAISTGGSNQPQHF
TRBV7-6	TRBJ2-7	.	.	TGTGCCAGCAGCCCACAAGGGGGGGTTGGGTACGAGCAGTACTTC	CASSPQGGVGYEQYF
TRBV5-5	TRBJ2-3	.	.	TGTGCCAGCGGAACGGGGGTTGCGGATACGCAGTATTTT	CASGTGVADTQYF
TRBV18	TRBJ2-6	.	.	TGTGCCAGCTCACCATCGGGCTCTGGGGCCAACGTCCTGACTTTC	CASSPSGSGANVLTF
TRBV5-1	TRBJ1-1	.	.	TGCGCCAGCAGCTCCGAGCCGACAGTGAACACTGAAGCTTTCTTT	CASSSEPTVNTEAFF
TRBV7-2	TRBJ2-1	.	.	TGTGCCAGCAGCCCTGGCCCGCGAACCCACCCGGGAGAGCAGTTCTTC	CASSPGPRTHPGEQFF
TRBV13	TRBJ1-1	.	TRBD1	TGTGCCAGCAGCTCGAATAGCCCCGGACAGGCGGGAACTGAAGCTTTCTTT	CASSSNSPGQAGTEAFF
TRBV27	TRBJ2-5	.	.	TGTGCCAGCAGGGACCTGACAAGGGGACCCTCCCAAGAGACCCAGTACTTC	CASRDLTRGPSQETQYF
TRBV29-1	TRBJ1-1	once	TRBD1	TGCAGCGTTTTAAGGGACAGGAACACTGAAGCTTTCTTT	CSVLRDRNTEAFF
TRBV7-3	TRBJ2-1	.	.	TGTGCCAGCAGCTTAACCTGGGGCAATGAGCAGTTCTTC	CASSLTWGNEQFF
TRBV9	TRBJ1-6	.	TRBD1	TGTGCCAGCAGCTCGACGAGGGGACAGATGGATAATTCACCCCTCCACTTT	CASSSTRGQMDNSPLHF
TRBV2	TRBJ2-7	.	.	TGTGCCAGCAGTGAAGAAGGAGGGTACGATTACGAGCAGTACTTC	CASSEEGGYDYEQYF
TRBV5-6	TRBJ1-2	.	.	TGTGCCAGCAGCTCCGACGCAGGGAGCGCGGTGGACTACACCTTC	CASSSDAGSAVDYTF
TRBV19	TRBJ2-5	.	.	TGTGCCAGCCATGGGGGTAAGAAAGAGACCCAGTACTTC	CASHGGKKETQYF
TRBV5-5	TRBJ2-5	.	.	TGTGCCAGCAGCTTCAGGGGTCGGGAAGAGACCCAGTACTTC	CASSFRGREETQYF
TRBV18	TRBJ1-3	once	.	TGTGCCAGCTCACCTGAATCCGGTCGAAACACCATATATTTT	CASSPESGRNTIYF
TRBV27	TRBJ2-3	.	.	TGTGCCAGCAGTTTAAGGGTTAGAGATACGCAGTATTTT	CASSLRVRDTQYF
TRBV19	TRBJ2-3	.	.	TGTGCCAGTAGTCCCCCGGGGAGTACAGATACGCAGTATTTT	CASSPPGSTDTQYF
TRBV25-1	TRBJ1-6	.	.	TGTGCCAGCAGTGGGGACTCCTATAATTCACCCCTCCACTTT	CASSGDSYNSPLHF
TRBV18	TRBJ2-2	.	TRBD2	TGTGCCAGCTCACCAGTAAGCGGGGGGCCTCGGAACACCGGGGAGCTGTTTTTT	CASSPVSGGPRNTGELFF
TRBV7-2	TRBJ1-5	.	TRBD1	TGTGCCAGCAGCTTAGACAGGGGAAATCAGCCCCAGCATTTT	CASSLDRGNQPQHF